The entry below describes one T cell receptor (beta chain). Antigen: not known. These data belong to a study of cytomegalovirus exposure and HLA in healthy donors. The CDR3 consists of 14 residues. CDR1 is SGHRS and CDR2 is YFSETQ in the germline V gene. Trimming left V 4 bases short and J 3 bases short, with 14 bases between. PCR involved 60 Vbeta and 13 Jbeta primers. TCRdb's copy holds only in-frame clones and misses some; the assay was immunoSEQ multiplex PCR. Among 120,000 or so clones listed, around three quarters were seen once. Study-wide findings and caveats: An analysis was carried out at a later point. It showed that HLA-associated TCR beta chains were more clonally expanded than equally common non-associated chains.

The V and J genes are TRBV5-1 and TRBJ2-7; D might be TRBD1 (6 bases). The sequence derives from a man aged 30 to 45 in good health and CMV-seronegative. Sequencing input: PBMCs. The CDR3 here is CASSPNQGSYEQYF. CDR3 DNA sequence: TGCGCCAGCAGCCCTAACCAGGGGAGCTACGAGCAGTACTTC.